This paragraph covers one TCR beta chain sequence. The data originate from a study of blood T cells in healthy people across ages. The germline CDR1 and CDR2 sequences are SGHRS and YFSETQ. Deletions cut 0 bases from V and 6 bases from J, with 9 bases between. This CDR3 contains 13 residues. A second PCR of roughly 6 to 12 cycles used a sample-barcoded 5' primer and a J-beta primer mix. Tagging of each cDNA molecule was performed by a template-switch adaptor with 12 random nucleotides. TCRdb used MiXCR to reprocess the 5' RACE reads, holding one entry per CDR3 protein. This sample has roughly 800,000 distinct CDR3 sequences, with about 36% found just once.

This TCR derives from a man aged 18 to 29 in good health. Material for sequencing was blood. The chain combines TRBV5-1 with TRBJ1-2; no clear D gene. CDR3 sequence (DNA): TGCGCCAGCAGCTTGGCTGAGACCCATGGCTACACCTTC. Translated: CASSLAETHGYTF.